This T cell receptor (beta chain) originates from a study of regulatory T cells in long-lasting Graves disease. This clonotype has at least ten counts. What it binds is unknown. iRepertoire HTBI primers and Arm-PCR of CDR3 regions built TCR beta libraries. TCRdb reprocessed the multiplex PCR reads via MiXCR and lists one record per CDR3 protein. The repertoire holds over 500,000 distinct CDR3 sequences, roughly 15% seen once, with 15% to 20% in the top ten. Regarding the study as a whole: More public clonotypes were shared by persistent patients (approximately 3,000) than by new patients (about 970).

The time point was: newly diagnosed GD, antithyroid drugs for less than 3 months. From RNA extracted from PBMCs, the TCR library was made. Germline values: CDR1 MDHEN, CDR2 SYDVKM. V gave up 6 bases and J gave up 4 bases; unmatched junction bases: 7. The CDR3 runs 14 residues. The same data also contributed to another study, on T cells in Graves' hyperthyroidism and ophthalmopathy.

This sample comprised peripheral blood mononuclear cells (PBMCs), obtained at new diagnosis, from a patient treated with antithyroid drugs. The J gene is TRBJ1-2, the V gene TRBV28; TRBD1 agrees at 8 bases. This receptor was identified in a woman aged 25 to 39 with Graves disease. CDR3 DNA: TGTGCCAGCAGACCAGGACAGGGACGCTATGGCTACACCTTC. Its protein is CASRPGQGRYGYTF.